This T cell receptor (beta chain) was retrieved from a study of blood T cell repertoires in COVID-19 (dated by TCRdb to 2019 to 2021). Background for the entire study: Samples covering the acute and convalescent phases of COVID-19 were provided by collaborators in the United States, Italy and Spain. Samples were obtained from the ongoing ImmuneRACE study (first 160 participants) and from roughly 1,300 subjects provided by 6 global collaborators. The repertoires were released in a freely available public database intended as a resource for research on the immune response to SARS-CoV-2. Deeply sampled blood TCRbeta repertoires from subjects exposed to, actively infected with, or recovered from COVID-19 were included in the dataset. The prospective study material was composed of cDNA or gDNA derived from T cells, B-cell-depleted T cells, or PBMCs. Where available, HLA class I and class II types were obtained from metadata supplied by the sample provider rather than from assay-based typing. Nearly every sample came with metadata listing a de-identified subject ID, COVID-19 status, age in years and sex.

One collaborating source in Seattle enrolled patients while the patients were actively infected and followed the patients over time throughout the course of disease. The collaborating institutions used their own protocols to collect whole blood in K2EDTA tubes. For TCRbeta analysis, collaborators shipped samples as frozen whole blood, isolated PBMCs, or DNA extracted from either of those sample types. As for this clone: The target of this receptor is not known. No base quality information exists; no much larger clone differs at one position. This CDR3 is also generated by other DNA sequences in the sample.

TCRbeta CDR3 regions were amplified from genomic DNA by means of the immunoSEQ Assay, a bias-controlled multiplex PCR. The published analysis was carried out like this. The number of nucleated cells in each sample was estimated from the amplification of reference gene primers within the assay. Sequence reads were collapsed and filtered to measure the absolute abundance of every unique TCRbeta CDR3 rearrangement. For each sample, productive Simpson clonality was calculated as the square root of Simpson's diversity index over productive rearrangements. The table was pulled from immuneACCESS by TCRdb, which kept in-frame rearrangements only. Such tables lose some clones; where checked, under half of the loss comes from unresolved V genes, and the rest has no known cause. The V and J calls and clone size are taken from that table; D and trimming were inferred from the DNA. The table for this sample lists 150,000 or so clones; 80% to 90% of them were counted only once. 5% to 6% of the sample goes to the ten largest clones.

Study-wide findings and limitations: The quantity of clinical and demographic metadata differed by source and by participant and was supplied without curation.

Inclusive of the bounding cysteine and phenylalanine, the CDR3 is 13 residues long. Only the CDR3 DNA is retained, 39 bases long and in frame from the first base. Based on the germline V gene (reference sequence), the CDR1 and CDR2 sequences are GTSNPN and SVGIG. The junction carries 8 bases between V and J, which are trimmed by 2 bases and 1 base respectively. This TCR came from a woman aged 45-65 years with COVID-19, enrolled during active disease. This receptor chain uses TRBV30 and TRBJ1-1; the D region possibly corresponds to TRBD1 (5 bases align). Sequencing was done on a sample of peripheral blood. This receptor has the CDR3 CAWSRQGNTEAFF. The nucleotide sequence reads TGTGCCTGGAGTCGGCAGGGGAACACTGAAGCTTTCTTT.